This is a list of T cell receptor beta chains from one sample in a study of blood T cells in healthy people across ages. One entry per CDR3 protein, called by TCRdb with MiXCR from the 5' RACE reads. The table shows some 1.5 million distinct CDR3 sequences, with roughly 28% occurring only once. The material sequenced was blood. The receptors stem from a woman in her 30s in good health. Each CDR3 is given with its conserved first and last residue. Each record gives: V gene, clone size, D gene, J gene, CDR3 length, CDR3 protein, CDR3 DNA. The D gene is left open where the match is weak. The size entry is marked missing in some rows and otherwise reads once, few, many or a size class.

>TRBV11-2|-|-|TRBJ2-1|15
CASSLVARQYNEQFF
TGTGCCAGCAGCTTAGTGGCCCGACAATACAATGAGCAGTTCTTC
>TRBV20-1|-|TRBD2|TRBJ2-3|16
CSAQVSSGSSTDTQYF
TGCAGTGCTCAGGTGTCTAGCGGGAGTAGCACAGATACGCAGTATTTT
>TRBV5-1|many|TRBD2|TRBJ2-1|15
CASTAYRSSGGKQFF
TGCGCCAGCACCGCCTATAGGTCGAGCGGGGGTAAGCAGTTCTTC
>TRBV5-1|many|TRBD2|TRBJ2-1|15
CASSLVLSGGYEQFF
TGCGCCAGCAGCTTGGTCCTTAGCGGGGGTTATGAGCAGTTCTTC
>TRBV12-3/TRBV12-4|-|TRBD2|TRBJ2-4|13
CASTSGLAGKQYF
TGTGCCAGCACCTCAGGACTAGCGGGAAAGCAGTACTTC
>TRBV7-2|-|-|TRBJ2-4|13
CASSHTLGYEQDF
TGTGCCAGCAGCCACACCCTGGGTTACGAGCAGGACTTC
>TRBV6-5|-|-|TRBJ2-7|12
CASSRVIGEQYF
TGTGCCAGCAGTCGAGTTATCGGGGAGCAGTACTTC
>TRBV2|few|TRBD1|TRBJ1-5|15
CASSALQGGSQPQHF
TGTGCCAGCAGTGCTCTCCAGGGGGGGAGTCAGCCCCAGCATTTT
>TRBV12-3/TRBV12-4|many|-|TRBJ2-4|16
CASSETSGTIQNIQYF
TGTGCCAGCAGTGAAACCTCTGGGACAATACAAAACATTCAGTACTTC
>TRBV2|-|TRBD1|TRBJ2-4|16
CASSRMTGVAYNEQYF
TGTGCCAGCAGTCGCATGACAGGGGTGGCCTACAATGAGCAGTACTTC
>TRBV29-1|once|-|TRBJ1-1|14
CSVEVSGINTEAFF
TGCAGCGTTGAAGTTTCGGGGATCAACACTGAAGCTTTCTTT
>TRBV6-1|many|-|TRBJ2-7|14
CASGRQRSPYEQYF
TGTGCCAGCGGTCGCCAGCGGAGTCCCTACGAGCAGTACTTC
>TRBV12-3/TRBV12-4|many|TRBD1|TRBJ2-7|14
CASRPGQGVGEQYF
TGTGCCAGCAGACCGGGACAGGGGGTAGGGGAGCAGTACTTC
>TRBV27|-|-|TRBJ1-2|13
CASSPQVNYGYTF
TGTGCCAGCAGTCCTCAGGTTAACTATGGCTACACCTTC
>TRBV11-2|-|-|TRBJ2-5|11
CASSTSQEQYF
TGTGCCAGCAGCACCAGTCAGGAGCAGTACTTC
>TRBV5-1|few|TRBD1|TRBJ1-2|14
CASSSGQVADGYTF
TGCGCCAGCAGCTCGGGACAGGTTGCCGATGGCTACACCTTC
>TRBV5-1|few|-|TRBJ2-4|16
CASSLWPPLAKNIQYF
TGCGCCAGCAGCTTATGGCCTCCTCTAGCCAAAAACATTCAGTACTTC
>TRBV6-5|-|TRBD2|TRBJ2-5|16
CASSYSPGTSGETQYF
TGTGCCAGCAGTTACTCCCCTGGGACTAGCGGAGAGACCCAGTACTTC
>TRBV6-6|-|-|TRBJ2-7|14
CASQWDTRSYEQYF
TGTGCCAGTCAGTGGGACACTAGATCCTATGAGCAGTACTTC
>TRBV20-1|-|TRBD2|TRBJ2-1|14
CSALGLAGYYEQFF
TGCAGTGCTCTGGGACTAGCGGGGTACTACGAGCAGTTCTTC
>TRBV7-2|few|TRBD2|TRBJ2-1|16
CASSPRGLNNYNEQFF
TGTGCCAGCAGCCCCCGGGGACTAAATAACTACAATGAGCAGTTCTTC
>TRBV20-1|few|TRBD1|TRBJ2-1|14
CSANRGAQSHEQFF
TGCAGTGCTAACAGGGGGGCCCAAAGCCATGAGCAGTTCTTC
>TRBV7-2|-|-|TRBJ2-2|14
CASSLGQGTGELFF
TGTGCCAGCAGCCTGGGGCAGGGAACCGGGGAGCTGTTTTTT
>TRBV5-1|-|TRBD1|TRBJ2-3|17
CASSWGRGQESTDTQYF
TGCGCCAGCAGCTGGGGAAGGGGACAGGAGAGCACAGATACGCAGTATTTT
>TRBV29-1|many|-|TRBJ2-5|14
CSVGRAGRGETQYF
TGCAGCGTTGGTCGAGCGGGTAGGGGAGAGACCCAGTACTTC
>TRBV19|many|TRBD2|TRBJ2-7|14
CASSTTSRYYEQYF
TGTGCCAGTAGTACGACTAGCCGATACTACGAGCAGTACTTC
>TRBV5-1|few|TRBD1|TRBJ1-2|15
CASSYYRDRGWGYTF
TGCGCCAGCAGCTATTACCGGGACAGGGGTTGGGGCTACACCTTC
>TRBV7-8|-|-|TRBJ1-5|14
CASSGDRWPQPQHF
TGTGCCAGCAGCGGAGACAGGTGGCCCCAGCCCCAGCATTTT
>TRBV20-1|-|-|TRBJ2-5|13
CSASRVPGETQYF
TGCAGTGCTTCCAGGGTACCAGGGGAGACCCAGTACTTC
>TRBV4-3|-|TRBD2|TRBJ2-1|15
CASSPNAGVYNEQFF
TGCGCCAGCAGCCCAAACGCGGGAGTCTACAATGAGCAGTTCTTC
>TRBV20-1|few|TRBD2|TRBJ2-1|14
CSAWGTSGSNEQFF
TGCAGTGCATGGGGAACTAGCGGGAGTAATGAGCAGTTCTTC
>TRBV4-3|-|TRBD2|TRBJ2-1|15
CASSQAFSGRGEQFF
TGCGCCAGCAGCCAAGCTTTCAGCGGGAGGGGTGAGCAGTTCTTC
>TRBV20-1|few|-|TRBJ2-7|11
CSAGDRDLEYF
TGCAGTGCTGGAGACCGGGACTTGGAGTACTTC
>TRBV5-1|few|TRBD2|TRBJ2-7|16
CASSGPTSESSYEQYF
TGCGCCAGCAGCGGACCTACTAGCGAGAGCTCCTACGAGCAGTACTTC
>TRBV5-1|-|-|TRBJ1-3|15
CASSLRESEGNTIYF
TGCGCCAGCAGCTTGCGAGAATCGGAAGGAAACACCATATATTTT
>TRBV5-1|-|-|TRBJ1-1|15
CASSRYSGVDTEAFF
TGCGCCAGCAGTCGCTACTCAGGGGTCGATACTGAAGCTTTCTTT
>TRBV20-1|-|-|TRBJ1-6|13
CSARDNRNSPLHF
TGCAGTGCTAGAGATAACCGGAATTCACCCCTCCACTTT
>TRBV12-5|few|-|TRBJ2-5|13
CASGPGGGETQYF
TGTGCTAGTGGTCCAGGGGGGGGCGAGACCCAGTACTTC
>TRBV3-1|-|-|TRBJ2-1|17
CASSQEDWGAVYNEQFF
TGTGCCAGCAGCCAAGAGGACTGGGGGGCGGTTTACAATGAGCAGTTCTTC
>TRBV2|-|-|TRBJ2-5|17
CASSERMLGGGTETQYF
TGTGCCAGCAGTGAACGGATGTTGGGGGGGGGCACGGAGACCCAGTACTTC
>TRBV10-3|-|-|TRBJ2-3|15
CAISEGAAFTDTQYF
TGTGCCATCAGTGAGGGGGCGGCCTTCACAGATACGCAGTATTTT
>TRBV20-1|-|-|TRBJ2-5|13
CSAPLGGQETQYF
TGCAGTGCTCCTTTGGGAGGTCAAGAGACCCAGTACTTC
>TRBV7-9|-|-|TRBJ1-1|12
CAGQTENTEAFF
TGTGCCGGACAGACAGAGAACACTGAAGCTTTCTTT
>TRBV7-9|-|-|TRBJ2-4|16
CASSAGTRKAKNIQYF
TGTGCCAGCAGCGCCGGGACGCGAAAGGCCAAAAACATTCAGTACTTC
>TRBV12-3/TRBV12-4|-|-|TRBJ2-3|16
CASSLDGGRRADTQYF
TGTGCCAGCAGTTTAGACGGCGGAAGGAGAGCAGATACGCAGTATTTT
>TRBV20-1|-|-|TRBJ1-6|21
CSARPRRARRDGGSYNSPLHF
TGCAGTGCTAGACCTCGTCGCGCTAGGAGGGATGGAGGCTCCTATAATTCACCCCTCCACTTT
>TRBV5-1|few|TRBD1|TRBJ2-5|14
CASSKRQGMETQYF
TGCGCCAGCAGCAAGAGACAGGGAATGGAGACCCAGTACTTC
>TRBV5-1|-|TRBD2|TRBJ2-1|16
CASSSGESGGANEQFF
TGCGCCAGCAGCAGCGGCGAGAGCGGGGGGGCCAATGAGCAGTTCTTC
>TRBV29-1|many|-|TRBJ2-6|13
CSVARSGANVLTF
TGCAGCGTAGCCCGTTCTGGGGCCAACGTCCTGACTTTC
>TRBV5-4|-|TRBD1|TRBJ1-2|16
CASSLLGTESNYGYTF
TGTGCCAGCAGCTTACTCGGGACAGAATCAAACTATGGCTACACCTTC
>TRBV12-3/TRBV12-4|-|-|TRBJ1-1|14
CASRGPALQTEAFF
TGTGCCAGCAGAGGACCGGCACTTCAGACTGAAGCTTTCTTT
>TRBV6-5|many|-|TRBJ2-5|13
CASSSGPLGTQYF
TGTGCCAGCAGTTCGGGACCTCTAGGGACCCAGTACTTC
>TRBV7-2|-|-|TRBJ2-2|14
CASSLGGAPGELFF
TGTGCCAGCAGCTTAGGGGGGGCGCCCGGGGAGCTGTTTTTT
>TRBV7-2|many|TRBD1|TRBJ1-2|14
CASSIWDRDYGYTF
TGTGCCAGCAGCATTTGGGACAGGGACTATGGCTACACCTTC
>TRBV20-1|few|-|TRBJ1-2|14
CSARDRTVPYGYTF
TGCAGTGCTAGAGATCGAACGGTCCCCTATGGCTACACCTTC
>TRBV25-1|-|-|TRBJ1-2|14
CASSEITANYGYTF
TGTGCCAGCAGTGAAATTACAGCTAACTATGGCTACACCTTC
>TRBV28|-|-|TRBJ2-3|14
CASSLFLRADTQYF
TGTGCCAGCAGTTTATTTCTCAGGGCAGATACGCAGTATTTT
>TRBV10-2|-|-|TRBJ1-1|16
CASSDRPPFMNTEAFF
TGCGCCAGCAGTGACCGGCCGCCCTTTATGAACACTGAAGCTTTCTTT
>TRBV7-2|-|-|TRBJ2-2|15
CASSLVGFGTGELFF
TGTGCCAGCAGCTTAGTGGGATTTGGCACCGGGGAGCTGTTTTTT